Listed here is a single T cell receptor (beta chain). This entry belongs to a study of response to subunit inactivated influenza vaccine. TCRdb itself ran the RT-PCR reads through MiXCR, one entry per CDR3 protein. The sample has about 480,000 distinct CDR3 sequences, around 25% seen once. CDR3 length: 15 residues. Germline assignment: CDR1 ENHRY and CDR2 SYGVKD. V trimming: 8 bases; J trimming: 6 bases; junction bases outside the gene matches: 10. The V and J genes are TRBV10-3 and TRBJ2-1; TRBD2 matches 10 bases. The TCR sequence derives from a man in his fifties or sixties who received an inactivated influenza vaccine. The sequencing used CD4+ T cells sorted from PBMCs, collected 5 to 6 days after vaccination. This CDR3 is CAIGASGGLGNEQFF. CDR3 bases: TGTGCCATCGGGGCTAGCGGGGGTCTGGGCAATGAGCAGTTCTTC.